The clone carrying this T cell receptor (beta chain) has only a few counts. These data originate in a study of early T cells in non-severe SARS-CoV-2 infection. TCRdb called the 5' RACE reads again in MiXCR, with one record for every CDR3 protein. The data show tens of thousands of distinct CDR3 sequences, over 9% seen once. The V gene lost 1 base and the J gene lost 6 bases, with 6 bases spanning the gap. Germline V CDR1 and CDR2: SGHVS, FQNEAQ. The CDR3 contains 12 residues. The sequence came from an adult who was a healthcare worker with PCR-confirmed SARS-CoV-2 infection or an uninfected control (not recorded which). The input for sequencing was whole blood, taken at baseline. V is TRBV7-8 and J is TRBJ2-5, with D possibly TRBD1 on 6 matching bases. In DNA form, the CDR3 reads TGTGCCAGCAGCTTAGGGGGGCAGACCCAGTACTTC. Protein: CASSLGGQTQYF.